The rows below give T cell receptor beta chains drawn from one sample of a study of CD8+CD57+ T cells in acquired aplastic anemia. A single record per CDR3 protein comes from TCRdb applying MiXCR to the reads. The sample includes 100,000 to 130,000 distinct CDR3 sequences, 51% of them seen just once. The sample comprised sorted CD4+, CD8+, or CD8+CD57+ T cells (not recorded which) from PBMCs. The receptors were sampled from a human donor in good health, serving as a control. The CDR3 runs from the conserved cysteine through the conserved F or W. The order of the fields is CDR3 DNA, CDR3 protein, clone size, V gene, J gene, D gene. A D gene is named only where the DNA matches it firmly. Clone size, where shown, is once, few, many, or a class for clones that have expanded.

TGTGCCAGCAGTTTACAGGGATCTGGAAACACCATATATTTT	CASSLQGSGNTIYF	many	TRBV27	TRBJ1-3	.
TGTGCCTGGGACTCTACCAAAAACATTCAGTACTTC	CAWDSTKNIQYF	.	TRBV30	TRBJ2-4	.
TGTGCCAGCAGCTTAGGCCGTGGGGTAGAGACCCAGTACTTC	CASSLGRGVETQYF	.	TRBV11-2	TRBJ2-5	.
TGCGCCAGCAGCTCCCTGCAGGGAGGTCAGCCCCAGCATTTT	CASSSLQGGQPQHF	many	TRBV4-1	TRBJ1-5	.
TGTGCCAGCAGCCCCTCTTCCGGAAACACCATATATTTT	CASSPSSGNTIYF	once	TRBV7-9	TRBJ1-3	.
TGTGCCAGCAGTTTCGGGACAGGGTCTTATAATTCACCCCTCCACTTT	CASSFGTGSYNSPLHF	many	TRBV6-1	TRBJ1-6	TRBD1
TGTGCCAGTAGTACTTCGGGGCAGGGTCGATACGAGCAGTACTTC	CASSTSGQGRYEQYF	.	TRBV19	TRBJ2-7	.
TGTGCCAGCAGAGGTGGGGAGCACAATGAGCAGTTCTTC	CASRGGEHNEQFF	.	TRBV25-1	TRBJ2-1	.
TGTGCCAGCAGTTACGCGGGAGGCAAAAACATTCAGTACTTC	CASSYAGGKNIQYF	.	TRBV12-3/TRBV12-4	TRBJ2-4	TRBD2
TGCAGTGCTACCAAACCGGGACAGGGGATTTACGAGCAGTACTTC	CSATKPGQGIYEQYF	many	TRBV20-1	TRBJ2-7	TRBD1
TGTGCCAGCGAATCTAGCGTAAGCACCGGGGAGCTGTTTTTT	CASESSVSTGELFF	.	TRBV10-2	TRBJ2-2	.
TGTGCCAGCAGCTTGGCTGATGAAAAACTGTTTTTT	CASSLADEKLFF	many	TRBV5-5	TRBJ1-4	.
TGCGCCAGCAGCCAAGAGATCCAACGGAACACTGAAGCTTTCTTT	CASSQEIQRNTEAFF	many	TRBV4-1	TRBJ1-1	.
TGTGCCAGCCGACAGGGTCGGTATGGCTACACCTTC	CASRQGRYGYTF	few	TRBV2	TRBJ1-2	TRBD1
TGTGCCAGCAGTTTAAATACAGAATATGGCTACACCTTC	CASSLNTEYGYTF	many	TRBV12-3/TRBV12-4	TRBJ1-2	.
TGTGCCAGCGGCCACGGGACAGGGATGGACACTGAAGCTTTCTTT	CASGHGTGMDTEAFF	.	TRBV3-1	TRBJ1-1	TRBD1
TGTGCCAGCAGTTCTCCGGGACCGGGCTATGGCTACACCTTC	CASSSPGPGYGYTF	many	TRBV12-3/TRBV12-4	TRBJ1-2	.
TGTGCCACTAAACCGGGACAGGGGGATCAAGAGACCCAGTACTTC	CATKPGQGDQETQYF	few	TRBV2	TRBJ2-5	TRBD1
TGTGCCTGGAGTGTACAGGGGGCTGGTTACGAGCAGTACTTC	CAWSVQGAGYEQYF	many	TRBV30	TRBJ2-7	TRBD1
TGTGCCAGCACCTCGACTAGCGGGGGGGACAATGAGCAGTTCTTC	CASTSTSGGDNEQFF	many	TRBV7-2	TRBJ2-1	TRBD2
TGTGCCAGCAGCTTAACCACGACGGCCCATGGCTACACCTTC	CASSLTTTAHGYTF	many	TRBV7-9	TRBJ1-2	.
TGTGCCGCCAGTGATTTAGATACGGCGGTCGAGACCCAGTATTTC	CAASDLDTAVETQYF	.	TRBV24-1	TRBJ2-5	.
TGTGCCAGCACCCGCGGCGGTTCGAACACCGGGGAGCTGTTTTTT	CASTRGGSNTGELFF	.	TRBV12-3/TRBV12-4	TRBJ2-2	.
TGCAGTGCGAAGCAGCTGTCCGGGATCCCCTACGAGCAGTACTTC	CSAKQLSGIPYEQYF	.	TRBV20-1	TRBJ2-7	.